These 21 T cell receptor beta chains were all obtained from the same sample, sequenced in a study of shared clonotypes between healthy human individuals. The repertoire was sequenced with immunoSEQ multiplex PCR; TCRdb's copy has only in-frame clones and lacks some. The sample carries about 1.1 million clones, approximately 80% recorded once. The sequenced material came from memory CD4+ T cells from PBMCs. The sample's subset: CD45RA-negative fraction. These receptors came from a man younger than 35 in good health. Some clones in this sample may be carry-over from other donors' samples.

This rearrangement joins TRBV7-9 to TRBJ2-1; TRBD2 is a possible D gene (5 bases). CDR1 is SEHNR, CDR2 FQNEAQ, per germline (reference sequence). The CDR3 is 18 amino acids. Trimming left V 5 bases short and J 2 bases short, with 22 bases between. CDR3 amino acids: CASSPKRSEQFPYNEQFF. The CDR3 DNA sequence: TGTGCCAGCAGCCCGAAGCGGTCCGAACAGTTTCCCTACAATGAGCAGTTCTTC.

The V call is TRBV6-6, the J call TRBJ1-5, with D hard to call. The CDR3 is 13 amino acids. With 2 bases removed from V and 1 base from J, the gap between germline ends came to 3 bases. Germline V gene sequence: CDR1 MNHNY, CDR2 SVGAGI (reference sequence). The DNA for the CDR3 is TGTGCCAGCAGTTACCAGAGCAATCAGCCCCAGCATTTT. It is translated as CASSYQSNQPQHF.

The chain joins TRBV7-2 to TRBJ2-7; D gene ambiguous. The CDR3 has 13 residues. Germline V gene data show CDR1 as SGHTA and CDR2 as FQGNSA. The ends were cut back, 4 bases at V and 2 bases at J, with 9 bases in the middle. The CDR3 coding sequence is TGTGCCAGCAGCTGGCGGTCGCCCTACGAGCAGTACTTC. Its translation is CASSWRSPYEQYF.

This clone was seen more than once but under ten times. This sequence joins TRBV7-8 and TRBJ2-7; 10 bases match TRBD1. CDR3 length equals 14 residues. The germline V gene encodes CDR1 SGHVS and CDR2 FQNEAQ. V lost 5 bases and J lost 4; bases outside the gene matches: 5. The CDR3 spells CASSPGTGAYEQYF. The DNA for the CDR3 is TGTGCCAGCAGCCCCGGGACAGGGGCTTACGAGCAGTACTTC.

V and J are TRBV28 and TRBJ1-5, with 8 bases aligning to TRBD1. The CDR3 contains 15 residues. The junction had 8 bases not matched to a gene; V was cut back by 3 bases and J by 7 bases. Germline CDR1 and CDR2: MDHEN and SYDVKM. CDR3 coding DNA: TGTGCCAGCAGTTTGGGGGGACAGGCAGGGCAGCCCCAGCATTTT. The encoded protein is CASSLGGQAGQPQHF.

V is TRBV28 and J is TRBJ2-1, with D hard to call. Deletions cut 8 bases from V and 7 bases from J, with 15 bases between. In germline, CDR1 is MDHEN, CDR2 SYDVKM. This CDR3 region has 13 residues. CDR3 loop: CASFAFRTNEQFF. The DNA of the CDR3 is TGTGCCAGCTTTGCGTTCCGAACGAATGAGCAGTTCTTC.

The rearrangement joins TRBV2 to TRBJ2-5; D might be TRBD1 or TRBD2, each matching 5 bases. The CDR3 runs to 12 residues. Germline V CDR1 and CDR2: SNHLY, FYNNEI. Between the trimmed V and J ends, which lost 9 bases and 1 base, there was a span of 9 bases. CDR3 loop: CARGPPQETQYF. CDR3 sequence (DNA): TGTGCCAGGGGACCCCCCCAAGAGACCCAGTACTTC. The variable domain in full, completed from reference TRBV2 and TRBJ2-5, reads EPEVTQTPSHQVTQMGQEVILRCVPISNHLYFYWYRQILGQKVEFLVSFYNNEISEKSEIFDDQFSVERPDGSNFTLKIRSTKLEDSAMYFCARGPPQETQYFGPGTRLLVL.

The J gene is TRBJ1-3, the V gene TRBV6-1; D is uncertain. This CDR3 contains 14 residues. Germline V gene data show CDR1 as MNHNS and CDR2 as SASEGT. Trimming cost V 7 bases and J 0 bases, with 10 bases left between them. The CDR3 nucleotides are TGTGCCAGCATGCCTGGGTACTCTGGAAACACCATATATTTT. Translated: CASMPGYSGNTIYF.

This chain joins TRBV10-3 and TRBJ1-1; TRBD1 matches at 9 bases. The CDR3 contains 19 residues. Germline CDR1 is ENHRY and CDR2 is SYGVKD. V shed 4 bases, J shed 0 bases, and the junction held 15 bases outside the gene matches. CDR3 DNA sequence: TGTGCCATCAGTGGGGGGACAGGGCGTCTAGGGAAGGTGAACACTGAAGCTTTCTTT. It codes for CAISGGTGRLGKVNTEAFF.

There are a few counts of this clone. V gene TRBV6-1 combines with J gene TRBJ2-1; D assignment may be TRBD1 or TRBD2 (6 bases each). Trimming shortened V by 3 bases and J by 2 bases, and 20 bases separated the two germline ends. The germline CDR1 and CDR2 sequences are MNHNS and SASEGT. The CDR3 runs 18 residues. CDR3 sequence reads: CASSDLDWIGGAYNEQFF. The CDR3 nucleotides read TGTGCCAGCAGTGACTTGGATTGGATCGGGGGCGCCTACAATGAGCAGTTCTTC.

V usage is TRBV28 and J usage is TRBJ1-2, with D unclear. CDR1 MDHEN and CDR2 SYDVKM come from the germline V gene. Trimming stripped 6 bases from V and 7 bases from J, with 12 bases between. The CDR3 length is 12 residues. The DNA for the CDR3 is TGTGCCAGCAGCTCAGAGATGGGTGGCTACACCTTC. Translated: CASSSEMGGYTF.

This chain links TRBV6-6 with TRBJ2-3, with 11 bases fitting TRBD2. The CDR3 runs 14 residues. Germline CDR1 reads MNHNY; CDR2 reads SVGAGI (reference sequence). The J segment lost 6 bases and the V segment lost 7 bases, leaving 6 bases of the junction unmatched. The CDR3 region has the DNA TGTGCCAGCACCCCTAGCGGGGGGTGGGATACGCAGTATTTT. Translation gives CASTPSGGWDTQYF.

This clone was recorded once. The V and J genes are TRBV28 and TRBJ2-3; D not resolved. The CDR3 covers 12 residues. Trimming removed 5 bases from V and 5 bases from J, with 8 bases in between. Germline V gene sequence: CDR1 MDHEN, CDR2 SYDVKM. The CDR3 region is CASSRAIDTQYF. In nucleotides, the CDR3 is TGTGCCAGCAGTCGGGCCATAGATACGCAGTATTTT.

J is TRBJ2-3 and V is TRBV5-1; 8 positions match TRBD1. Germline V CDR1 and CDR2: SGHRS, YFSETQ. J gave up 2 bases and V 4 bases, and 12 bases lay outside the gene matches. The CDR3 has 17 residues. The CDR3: CASSPDPRTGYTDTQYF. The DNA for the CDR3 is TGCGCCAGCAGCCCAGACCCCAGGACAGGGTACACAGATACGCAGTATTTT.

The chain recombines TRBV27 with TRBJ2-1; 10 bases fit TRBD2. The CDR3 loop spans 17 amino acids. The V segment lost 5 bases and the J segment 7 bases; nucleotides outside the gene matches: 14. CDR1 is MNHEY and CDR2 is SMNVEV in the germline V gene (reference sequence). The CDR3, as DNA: TGTGCCAGCAGTGCCCGATTGATCAGCGGGAGGGCGAATGAGCAGTTCTTC. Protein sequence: CASSARLISGRANEQFF.

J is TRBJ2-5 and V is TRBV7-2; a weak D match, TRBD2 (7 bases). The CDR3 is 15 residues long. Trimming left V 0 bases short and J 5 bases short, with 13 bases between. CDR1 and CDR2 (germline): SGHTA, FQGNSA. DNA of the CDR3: TGTGCCAGCAGCTTAGCGGGAGGGAGGGGGGAGACCCAGTACTTC. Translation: CASSLAGGRGETQYF.

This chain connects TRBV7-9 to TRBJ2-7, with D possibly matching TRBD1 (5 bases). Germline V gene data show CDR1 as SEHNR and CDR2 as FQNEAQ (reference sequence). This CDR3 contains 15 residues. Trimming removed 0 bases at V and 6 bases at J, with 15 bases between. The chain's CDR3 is CASSLAGAGKGEQYF. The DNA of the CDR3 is TGTGCCAGCAGCTTAGCAGGGGCAGGCAAGGGCGAGCAGTACTTC. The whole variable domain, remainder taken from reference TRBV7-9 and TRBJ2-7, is DTGVSQNPRHKITKRGQNVTFRCDPISEHNRLYWYRQTLGQGPEFLTYFQNEAQLEKSRLLSDRFSAERPKGSFSTLEIQRTEQGDSAMYLCASSLAGAGKGEQYFGPGTRLTVT.

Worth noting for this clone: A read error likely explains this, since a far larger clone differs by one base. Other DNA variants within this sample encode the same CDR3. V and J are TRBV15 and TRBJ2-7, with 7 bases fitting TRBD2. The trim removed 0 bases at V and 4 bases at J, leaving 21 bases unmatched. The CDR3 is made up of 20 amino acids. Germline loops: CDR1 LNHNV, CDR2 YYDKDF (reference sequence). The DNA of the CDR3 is TGTGCCACCAGCAGAGACAGGGACTGGGGAGCGGGACCACATCGGTACGAGCAGTACTTC. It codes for CATSRDRDWGAGPHRYEQYF. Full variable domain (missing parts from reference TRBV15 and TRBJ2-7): DAMVIQNPRYQVTQFGKPVTLSCSQTLNHNVMYWYQQKSSQAPKLLFHYYDKDFNNEADTPDNFQSRRPNTSFCFLDIRSPGLGDTAMYLCATSRDRDWGAGPHRYEQYFGPGTRLTVT.

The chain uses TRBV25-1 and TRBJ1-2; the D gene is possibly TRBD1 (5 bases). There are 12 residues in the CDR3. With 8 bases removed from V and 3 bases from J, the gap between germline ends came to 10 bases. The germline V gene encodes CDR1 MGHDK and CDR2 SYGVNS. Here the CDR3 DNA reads TGTGCCAGCGTCGGGACCTACTATGGCTACACCTTC. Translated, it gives CASVGTYYGYTF.

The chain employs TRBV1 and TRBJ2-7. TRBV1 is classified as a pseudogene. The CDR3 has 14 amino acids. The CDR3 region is CTSSQVSGPYEQYF. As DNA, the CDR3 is TGCACCAGCAGCCAAGTATCCGGGCCCTACGAGCAGTACTTC.

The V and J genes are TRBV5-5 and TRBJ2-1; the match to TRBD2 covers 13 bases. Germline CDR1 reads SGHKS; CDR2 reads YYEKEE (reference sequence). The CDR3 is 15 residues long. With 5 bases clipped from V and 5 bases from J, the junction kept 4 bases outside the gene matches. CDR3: CASRRGLAGNNEQFF. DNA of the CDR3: TGTGCCAGCAGACGGGGACTAGCGGGAAACAATGAGCAGTTCTTC.